This note documents a single T cell receptor beta chain sequence. Antigen: not known. This PCR relied on a set of 60 Vbeta primers and 13 Jbeta primers. Some clones are missing from TCRdb's copy, which holds only in-frame ones; the method was immunoSEQ multiplex PCR. Of about 140,000 clones in the sample, over 70% are singletons; the top ten hold roughly 6.6%. The data were taken from a study of cytomegalovirus exposure and HLA in healthy donors. General study points: In a later analysis, TCR association rates varied by HLA locus: DRB1 most, HLA-C fewest. A few of the chains that were CMV-associated were confirmed in vitro to be specific for CMV antigens. High specificity and sensitivity for cytomegalovirus status were reported for the classifier.

The source is a man aged 25 to 45 in good health and CMV-seronegative. Sequencing input: PBMCs.

The CDR3 sequence: CASSLSKDRGGTGELFF. For the CDR3, the DNA is TGTGCCAGCAGCTTATCGAAGGACAGGGGAGGCACCGGGGAGCTGTTTTTT. V is TRBV11-3 and J is TRBJ2-2, with 9 nucleotides matching TRBD1. CDR3 size: 17 residues. Looked up from germline, CDR1 is SGHNT and CDR2 is YENEEA. V shed 2 bases and J 4 bases; nucleotides not matched to a gene: 8. Variable domain in full (rest from reference TRBV11-3 and TRBJ2-2): EAGVVQSPRYKIIEKKQPVAFWCNPISGHNTLYWYLQNLGQGPELLIRYENEEAVDDSQLPKDRFSAERLKGVDSTLKIQPAELGDSAVYLCASSLSKDRGGTGELFFGEGSRLTVL.